A single sample gave rise to the 30 T cell receptor beta chains below, sequenced in a study of shared clonotypes between healthy human individuals. Here immunoSEQ multiplex PCR was the method, and the copy in TCRdb shows in-frame clones only, minus some. The sample lists over 1.5 million clones, 95% to 99% seen once, with around 0.47% in the top ten. The sample was naive CD4+ T cells sorted from blood. Indicated subset: CD45RA+ positively selected. The origin of the receptors is a man aged 25 to 45 in good health.

A note on this clone: Additional DNA sequences in this sample encode the identical CDR3. The rearrangement links TRBV27 to TRBJ2-5, with D uncertain. The germline V gene encodes CDR1 MNHEY and CDR2 SMNVEV (reference sequence). Trimming shortened V by 6 bases and J by 1 base, and 9 bases separated the two germline ends. This CDR3 has 13 amino acids. The CDR3, as DNA: TGTGCCAGCAGCCTGGGATTCCAAGAGACCCAGTACTTC. It codes for CASSLGFQETQYF.

The CDR3 DNA reads TGTGCCAGTAGTATGGGGTTGAGCTCCTACAATGAGCAGTTCTTC. It specifies CASSMGLSSYNEQFF. The chain uses TRBV19 and TRBJ2-1, with unresolved D. The V gene's germline CDR1 is LNHDA and CDR2 SQIVND (reference sequence). Deletions cut 3 bases from V and 0 bases from J, with 9 bases between. The CDR3 has 15 amino acids.

The chain couples TRBV10-3 to TRBJ1-5; D uncertain. Trimming stripped 2 bases from V and 0 bases from J, with 5 bases between. The germline CDR1 and CDR2 sequences are ENHRY and SYGVKD. CDR3 size: 14 residues. The CDR3 sequence is CAISEGNSNQPQHF. The CDR3 DNA reads TGTGCCATCAGTGAGGGGAATAGCAATCAGCCCCAGCATTTT.

The chain joins TRBV13 to TRBJ2-1; TRBD2 aligns across 10 bases. CDR3 length: 17 amino acids. V was clipped by 5 bases and J by 4 bases; unmatched bases: 11. Germline CDR1 and CDR2: PRHDT and FYEKMQ (reference sequence). The CDR3 DNA reads as TGTGCCAGCAGCCCGACGGCTAGCGGGGGAAAGTACAATGAGCAGTTCTTC. Translated, it gives CASSPTASGGKYNEQFF. The full variable domain, in which reference TRBV13 and TRBJ2-1 provide the parts outside the CDR3, is AAGVIQSPRHLIKEKRETATLKCYPIPRHDTVYWYQQGPGQDPQFLISFYEKMQSDKGSIPDRFSAQQFSDYHSELNMSSLELGDSALYFCASSPTASGGKYNEQFFGPGTRLTVL.

The count of this clone is one. The V call is TRBV5-4, the J call TRBJ2-7; D may be TRBD2 (6 bases). V lost 2 bases to trimming and J lost 9 bases, with 15 bases between them. Germline CDR1 is SGHNT and CDR2 is YYREEE (reference sequence). This CDR3 contains 13 residues. This CDR3 reads CASSLGTVRGQYF. In DNA, the CDR3 is TGTGCCAGCAGCTTAGGGACTGTTCGGGGGCAGTACTTC. The whole variable domain, filled in from reference TRBV5-4 and TRBJ2-7, reads ETGVTQSPTHLIKTRGQQVTLRCSSQSGHNTVSWYQQALGQGPQFIFQYYREEENGRGNFPPRFSGLQFPNYSSELNVNALELDDSALYLCASSLGTVRGQYFGPGTRLTVT.

This clone was counted between two and nine times. The genes are TRBV2 and TRBJ2-2; maybe TRBD2 (5 bases). The ends were cut back, 6 bases at V and 4 bases at J, with 12 bases in the middle. Per the germline V gene, CDR1 is SNHLY and CDR2 is FYNNEI. The CDR3 totals 14 residues. The CDR3 DNA sequence: TGTGCCAGCAGGGAGCGGTCGGGCACCGGGGAGCTGTTTTTT. This codes for CASRERSGTGELFF.

The chain employs TRBV6-6 and TRBJ1-3; no clear D gene. CDR1 is MNHNY and CDR2 is SVGAGI in the germline V gene (reference sequence). V was clipped by 5 bases and J by 0 bases, with 11 bases between them. CDR3 length equals 15 residues. CDR3 sequence (DNA): TGTGCCAGCAGTATGTTGGGTTACTCTGGAAACACCATATATTTT. It translates to CASSMLGYSGNTIYF.

This chain connects TRBV10-3 to TRBJ2-5; D is possibly TRBD1 (5 bases). Germline values: CDR1 ENHRY, CDR2 SYGVKD. The CDR3 is 12 amino acids. The V gene lost 4 bases and the J gene lost 2 bases, with 5 bases spanning the gap. CDR3 region: CAISAGQETQYF. Here the CDR3 DNA reads TGTGCCATCAGTGCAGGGCAAGAGACCCAGTACTTC.

This clone was seen once. The chain recombines TRBV2 with TRBJ2-2; TRBD1 matches 7 bases. In germline, CDR1 is SNHLY, CDR2 FYNNEI. The junction had 0 bases not matched to a gene; V was cut back by 1 base and J by 4 bases. CDR3 length equals 14 residues. CDR3 in DNA: TGTGCCAGCAGTGAAGGACAGGGCACCGGGGAGCTGTTTTTT. Protein sequence: CASSEGQGTGELFF.

The chain couples TRBV5-4 to TRBJ2-1; 12 bases match TRBD2. In germline, CDR1 is SGHNT, CDR2 YYREEE (reference sequence). J gave up 8 bases and V 0 bases, and 9 bases lay outside the gene matches. The CDR3 has 17 amino acids. The DNA for the CDR3 is TGTGCCAGCAGCTTGGGGGGAACTAGCGGGAGGTGGCATGAGCAGTTCTTC. It specifies CASSLGGTSGRWHEQFF. Full variable domain (missing parts from reference TRBV5-4 and TRBJ2-1): ETGVTQSPTHLIKTRGQQVTLRCSSQSGHNTVSWYQQALGQGPQFIFQYYREEENGRGNFPPRFSGLQFPNYSSELNVNALELDDSALYLCASSLGGTSGRWHEQFFGPGTRLTVL.

The V gene is TRBV12-1, the J gene TRBJ2-7; the D call in the table, TRBD2, was not verified against the DNA. TRBV12-1 is recorded as a pseudogene. The CDR3 is 16 amino acids. CDR3 sequence: CASSFPPSGYSYEQYF. DNA for the CDR3: TGTGCCAGCAGCTTTCCGCCTAGCGGGTATAGCTACGAGCAGTACTTC.

V gene TRBV6-5 combines with J gene TRBJ2-1; 10 bases are a match to TRBD2. Germline V CDR1 and CDR2: MNHEY, SVGAGI. The CDR3 is 13 amino acids. V shed 9 bases and J 4 bases; nucleotides not matched to a gene: 3. CDR3 protein: CARGLALYNEQFF. CDR3 DNA: TGTGCCAGGGGACTAGCGCTATACAATGAGCAGTTCTTC.

The rearrangement uses TRBV30 and TRBJ1-5, with D possibly being TRBD1 (6 bases). Germline CDR1 and CDR2: GTSNPN and SVGIG (reference sequence). CDR3 size: 13 residues. CDR3 coding DNA: TGTGCGGAAGGGGGGATAAGCAATCAGCCCCAGCATTTT. Translated, it gives CAEGGISNQPQHF.

Note on this clone: Other DNA sequences from this sample encode an identical CDR3 as well. The chain employs TRBV20-1 and TRBJ2-3; D is undetermined. V was shortened by 3 bases and J by 6 bases, with 4 bases between the two germline ends. The CDR3 has 10 residues. Germline lookup yields CDR1 DFQATT and CDR2 SNEGSKA (reference sequence). This CDR3 reads CSASLDTQYF. DNA for the CDR3: TGCAGTGCTAGTCTGGATACGCAGTATTTT.

The chain is built from TRBV5-1 and TRBJ2-3; D uncertain. This CDR3 spans 15 amino acids. In germline, CDR1 is SGHRS, CDR2 YFSETQ. Trimming left V 2 bases short and J 0 bases short, with 10 bases between. This CDR3 reads CASSFGPASTDTQYF. The CDR3 region has the DNA TGCGCCAGCAGCTTTGGGCCAGCGAGCACAGATACGCAGTATTTT.

The V and J genes are TRBV18 and TRBJ1-4, with a weak D call TRBD1 (5 bases). The CDR3 contains 14 residues. CDR1 is KGHSH, CDR2 LQKENI, per germline. Between the trimmed V and J ends, which lost 4 bases and 0 bases, there was a span of 6 bases. CDR3 residues: CASSLTATNEKLFF. The CDR3 DNA is TGTGCCAGCTCACTGACAGCAACTAATGAAAAACTGTTTTTT.

The chain combines TRBV7-3 with TRBJ2-5, with D possibly matching TRBD2 (5 bases). The CDR3 totals 15 residues. V was cut by 6 bases and J by 2 bases, with 16 bases left in between. The germline CDR1 and CDR2 sequences are SGHTA and FQGTGA. The CDR3 protein is CASRRPGRGQETQYF. Written as DNA, the CDR3 is TGTGCCAGCAGGAGGCCAGGTCGGGGTCAAGAGACCCAGTACTTC. Based on the CDR3 plus reference TRBV7-3 and TRBJ2-5, the full variable domain is GAGVSQTPSNKVTEKGKYVELRCDPISGHTALYWYRQSLGQGPEFLIYFQGTGAADDSGLPNDRFFAVRPEGSVSTLKIQRTERGDSAVYLCASRRPGRGQETQYFGPGTRLLVL.

The chain couples TRBV9 to TRBJ2-2, with 9 bases identical to TRBD2. CDR1 is SGDLS and CDR2 is YYNGEE in the germline V gene. The V segment lost 4 bases and the J segment 5 bases; nucleotides outside the gene matches: 12. The CDR3 sequence is 17 residues long. CDR3 residues: CASSLRHQAGGTGELFF. The CDR3, as DNA: TGTGCCAGCAGCCTACGCCATCAGGCGGGGGGGACCGGGGAGCTGTTTTTT.

This rearrangement joins TRBV10-2 to TRBJ1-1; 7 bases fit TRBD1. The germline CDR1 and CDR2 sequences are WSHSY and SAAADI. J was trimmed by 4 bases and V by 7 bases; bases with no gene match: 9. The CDR3 loop spans 14 amino acids. CDR3 nucleotides: TGCGCCAGCAAGACCGACAGGGTGGGCACTGAAGCTTTCTTT. The encoded protein is CASKTDRVGTEAFF.

V gene TRBV6-6 combines with J gene TRBJ1-3; no clear D gene. V gave up 7 bases and J gave up 1 base, with 11 bases separating them. This CDR3 contains 14 residues. From germline, CDR1 is MNHNY and CDR2 SVGAGI (reference sequence). The CDR3 DNA sequence: TGTGCCAGCACCTCCCCAGAATCTGGAAACACCATATATTTT. It codes for CASTSPESGNTIYF.

The J gene is TRBJ2-1, the V gene TRBV19; TRBD2 is a possible D gene (6 bases). The CDR3 contains 19 residues. Trimming took off 6 bases at V and 2 bases at J, with 26 bases between the two ends. Germline V gene sequence: CDR1 LNHDA, CDR2 SQIVND (reference sequence). This CDR3 reads CASSLRYKSGTGTYNEQFF. CDR3 DNA: TGTGCCAGTAGCCTGAGATACAAATCCGGGACTGGGACCTACAATGAGCAGTTCTTC.

This chain uses TRBV7-2 with TRBJ1-1; 10 nucleotides align to TRBD1. CDR1 is SGHTA, CDR2 FQGNSA, per germline. CDR3 length: 17 amino acids. J lost 7 bases, V lost 3 bases, and 14 bases had no gene match. Written as DNA, the CDR3 is TGTGCCAGCAGCTTGCCATCATGGTGGGACAGGGGTTTTGAAGCTTTCTTT. Its translation: CASSLPSWWDRGFEAFF.

The chain is built from TRBV10-3 and TRBJ1-2, with 7 bases fitting TRBD1. J was trimmed by 0 bases and V by 7 bases; bases with no gene match: 8. Looked up from germline, CDR1 is ENHRY and CDR2 is SYGVKD. CDR3 length equals 15 residues. Here the CDR3 reads CAINRQGATNYGYTF. CDR3 sequence (DNA): TGTGCCATCAATAGACAGGGTGCAACTAACTATGGCTACACCTTC.

The rearrangement uses TRBV30 and TRBJ1-2, with D unresolved. V lost 6 bases and J 6 bases, leaving 8 bases between the germline ends. The CDR3 consists of 10 residues. Germline assignment: CDR1 GTSNPN and CDR2 SVGIG (reference sequence). The CDR3 here is CACSVDGYTF. CDR3 DNA: TGTGCCTGTTCGGTTGATGGCTACACCTTC.

The rearrangement uses TRBV9 and TRBJ2-5, with TRBD1 matching 8 bases. Trimming cost V 3 bases and J 3 bases; bases outside gene matches: 4. CDR3 length equals 14 residues. CDR1 and CDR2 (germline): SGDLS, YYNGEE. For the CDR3, the DNA is TGTGCCAGCAGCGCTGGACAGGGTGAAGAGACCCAGTACTTC. Protein: CASSAGQGEETQYF.

On this clone: The sample contains more than one DNA sequence encoding this CDR3. This sequence joins TRBV20-1 and TRBJ2-5; no firm D call. Trimming left V 6 bases short and J 2 bases short, with 7 bases between. Germline CDR1 reads DFQATT; CDR2 reads SNEGSKA (reference sequence). The CDR3 contains 11 residues. The CDR3 DNA is TGCAGTGCCGGTACGCAAGAGACCCAGTACTTC. This encodes CSAGTQETQYF.

The CDR3 protein is CASSVGGSNYEQYF. DNA for the CDR3: TGTGCCAGCAGCGTTGGCGGGAGTAACTACGAGCAGTACTTC. The chain recombines TRBV9 with TRBJ2-7; 7 bases are a match to TRBD2. Germline V lookup: CDR1 SGDLS, CDR2 YYNGEE. The CDR3 totals 14 residues. J was trimmed by 3 bases and V by 2 bases; bases with no gene match: 5. Complete variable domain (other parts from reference TRBV9 and TRBJ2-7): DSGVTQTPKHLITATGQRVTLRCSPRSGDLSVYWYQQSLDQGLQFLIQYYNGEERAKGNILERFSAQQFPDLHSELNLSSLELGDSALYFCASSVGGSNYEQYFGPGTRLTVT.

The V call is TRBV5-4, the J call TRBJ1-2; D gene unclear. The V end was cut by 0 bases, the J end by 4 bases, with 16 bases between. The CDR3 is made up of 16 amino acids. The germline V gene has CDR1 SGHNT and CDR2 YYREEE (reference sequence). The CDR3 DNA follows: TGTGCCAGCAGCTTGGTGGGCAGACAACCCGGCTATGGCTACACCTTC. Its protein is CASSLVGRQPGYGYTF.

This chain joins TRBV7-2 and TRBJ1-2; D gene uncertain. Germline CDR1 is SGHTA and CDR2 is FQGNSA. This CDR3 spans 13 amino acids. V lost 2 bases and J 4 bases, leaving 8 bases between the germline ends. The chain's CDR3 is CASSLIRSYGYTF. The CDR3, as DNA: TGTGCCAGCAGCTTAATCAGGAGCTATGGCTACACCTTC.

The chain combines TRBV6-5 with TRBJ2-7; 9 nucleotides align to TRBD1. The trim removed 1 base at V and 6 bases at J, leaving 4 bases unmatched. The CDR3 runs to 14 residues. Germline V gene sequence: CDR1 MNHEY, CDR2 SVGAGI. The DNA of the CDR3 is TGTGCCAGCAGTTACTTGGGACAGGGCGCCGAGCAGTACTTC. Translating it yields CASSYLGQGAEQYF.